The 32 T cell receptor beta chains below were found in one sample sequenced in a study of tissue T cells after allogeneic stem cell transplantation. Profiling relied on immunoSEQ multiplex PCR, and the TCRdb table lists in-frame clones only, not all of them. The repertoire holds about 40,000 clones, roughly 92% seen once, with under 4% in the top ten. Sequenced material: blood, taken before transplantation. All receptors come from a woman aged 40 to 75 who later had graft-versus-host disease after an allogeneic stem cell transplant.

This chain uses TRBV7-8 with TRBJ1-2; the D gene is possibly TRBD1 (5 bases). Per the germline V gene, CDR1 is SGHVS and CDR2 is FQNEAQ. Trimming took off 1 base at V and 5 bases at J, with 14 bases between the two ends. This CDR3 is 15 amino acids long. The CDR3 spells CASSLEEGPLYGYTF. In DNA, the CDR3 is TGTGCCAGCAGCTTAGAGGAGGGACCTTTATATGGCTACACCTTC.

V and J are TRBV3-1 (or the pseudogene TRBV3-2) and TRBJ2-1; D gene ambiguous. The CDR3 sequence is 14 residues long. Germline CDR1 LGHDT, CDR2 YNNKEL (reference sequence). V lost 6 bases to trimming and J lost 11 bases, with 20 bases between them. The CDR3 is CASSPTQTVRQQFF. CDR3 bases: TGTGCCAGCAGTCCCACCCAGACGGTGCGCCAGCAGTTCTTC.

Of note for this clone: A read error may produce the germline difference seen at one junction end. The V and J genes are TRBV5-1 and TRBJ2-1; D tentatively fits TRBD1 or TRBD2 (5 bases each). In germline, CDR1 is SGHRS, CDR2 YFSETQ. CDR3 length equals 13 residues. CDR3 nucleotides: TGCGCCAGCACCTTGGGAGAGGGGAATGAGCAGTTCTTC. Translated, it gives CASTLGEGNEQFF. Full variable domain (remainder filled in from reference TRBV5-1 and TRBJ2-1): KAGVTQTPRYLIKTRGQQVTLSCSPISGHRSVSWYQQTPGQGLQFLFEYFSETQRNKGNFPGRFSGRQFSNSRSEMNVSTLELGDSALYLCASTLGEGNEQFFGPGTRLTVL.

The J gene is TRBJ1-2, the V gene TRBV5-1; D might be TRBD1 (5 bases). The germline V gene encodes CDR1 SGHRS and CDR2 YFSETQ. The CDR3 extends over 12 amino acids. Trimming removed 6 bases at V and 6 bases at J, with 12 bases between. The CDR3 sequence: CASTGAFDGYTF. DNA for the CDR3: TGCGCCAGCACCGGGGCCTTTGATGGCTACACCTTC.

This clone was detected only once. The chain combines TRBV5-1 with TRBJ1-4, with TRBD1 matching over 7 bases. The CDR3 covers 17 residues. CDR1 and CDR2 (germline): SGHRS, YFSETQ. Trimming cost V 4 bases and J 10 bases; bases outside gene matches: 19. CDR3 coding DNA: TGCGCCAGCAGCCTCGGGACAGCCAGGGGTTCCGAGGGAAAACTGTTTTTT. Its translation: CASSLGTARGSEGKLFF.

The chain links TRBV18 to TRBJ1-3, with a weak D call TRBD1 (6 bases). From germline, CDR1 is KGHSH and CDR2 LQKENI. There are 17 residues in the CDR3. V gave up 0 bases and J gave up 0 bases, with 12 bases separating them. The CDR3: CASSPPGQKLSGNTIYF. Here the CDR3 DNA reads TGTGCCAGCTCACCACCCGGACAGAAACTCTCTGGAAACACCATATATTTT.

The rearrangement links TRBV18 to TRBJ1-1; TRBD1 might be the D (5 bases). V was trimmed by 8 bases and J by 0 bases, leaving 10 bases between them. Per the germline V gene, CDR1 is KGHSH and CDR2 is LQKENI. The CDR3 runs 13 residues. CDR3 sequence: CASRGGMNTEAFF. In DNA form, the CDR3 reads TGTGCCAGCCGGGGGGGGATGAACACTGAAGCTTTCTTT.

This chain joins TRBV3-1 (or the pseudogene TRBV3-2) and TRBJ2-7; 13 bases match TRBD2. CDR3 length equals 15 residues. V was pared by 4 bases and J by 4 bases, with 4 bases of the junction left unmatched. CDR1 is LGHDT, CDR2 YNNKEL, per germline (reference sequence). The CDR3 reads CASSLGLAGVYEQYF. CDR3 sequence (DNA): TGTGCCAGCAGCCTTGGACTAGCGGGAGTATACGAGCAGTACTTC.

This sequence joins TRBV5-6 and TRBJ2-7, with D possibly TRBD1 on 5 matching bases. V was cut by 5 bases and J by 3 bases, with 18 bases left in between. This CDR3 contains 15 residues. In germline, CDR1 is SGHDT, CDR2 YYEEEE. Here the CDR3 DNA reads TGTGCCAGCAGTCCCACAGGCTCCTTCGACTACGAGCAGTACTTC. Translation: CASSPTGSFDYEQYF.

The V gene is TRBV6-5, the J gene TRBJ2-5; 8 bases line up with TRBD2. This CDR3 spans 13 amino acids. The V gene end was trimmed by 9 bases and the J gene end by 4 bases; junction bases not matched to a gene: 7. In germline, CDR1 is MNHEY, CDR2 SVGAGI. This CDR3 is CASLSGSAETQYF. The CDR3 region has the DNA TGTGCCAGTCTAAGCGGGAGTGCAGAGACCCAGTACTTC.

The chain has TRBV7-9 and TRBJ1-1; unclear D gene. Germline CDR1 reads SEHNR; CDR2 reads FQNEAQ (reference sequence). V lost 1 base and J lost 6, with 12 bases in between. This CDR3 has 14 amino acids. Here the CDR3 DNA reads TGTGCCAGCAGCTTAGAGGGAGAGGGCGCTGAAGCTTTCTTT. Its translation: CASSLEGEGAEAFF.

The J gene is TRBJ2-6, the V gene TRBV3-1 (or the pseudogene TRBV3-2), with D uncertain. This CDR3 region has 14 residues. CDR1 and CDR2 from the germline V gene are LGHDT and YNNKEL (reference sequence). Trimming stripped 5 bases from V and 1 base from J, with 6 bases between. The CDR3 is CASSIQSGANVLTF. CDR3 coding DNA: TGTGCCAGCAGCATACAATCTGGGGCCAACGTCCTGACTTTC.

This chain uses TRBV11-2 with TRBJ1-4; D is undetermined. CDR3 size: 14 residues. V was trimmed by 6 bases and J by 0 bases, leaving 8 bases between them. Germline-derived CDR1 and CDR2 are SGHAT and FQNNGV. For the CDR3, the DNA is TGTGCCAGCAGGTTCAACCCAACTAATGAAAAACTGTTTTTT. It is translated as CASRFNPTNEKLFF.

V and J are TRBV2 and TRBJ2-2, with 11 bases that match TRBD2. Trimming took 4 bases from V and 4 from J; bases not matched to a gene: 2. This CDR3 comprises 15 residues. Germline-derived CDR1 and CDR2 are SNHLY and FYNNEI. Written as DNA, the CDR3 is TGTGCCAGCAGTGCACTAGCGGGAGTCACCGGGGAGCTGTTTTTT. Amino acids: CASSALAGVTGELFF.

The sample holds one count of this clone. The chain recombines TRBV18 with TRBJ2-7; TRBD1 matches at 8 bases. There are 14 residues in the CDR3. Trimming took 0 bases from V and 6 from J; bases not matched to a gene: 4. From germline, CDR1 is KGHSH and CDR2 LQKENI. The CDR3 spells CASSPPNDRGEQYF. The CDR3 coding sequence is TGTGCCAGCTCACCACCGAATGACAGGGGCGAGCAGTACTTC.

This chain joins TRBV3-1 (or the pseudogene TRBV3-2) and TRBJ2-3, with 13 bases fitting TRBD2. The CDR3 is 16 amino acids. Germline assignment: CDR1 LGHDT and CDR2 YNNKEL (reference sequence). The V gene end was trimmed by 4 bases and the J gene end by 3 bases; junction bases not matched to a gene: 4. The CDR3 region is CASSPRLAGGTDTQYF. CDR3 DNA: TGTGCCAGCAGCCCCAGACTAGCGGGAGGTACAGATACGCAGTATTTT.

The CDR3 DNA follows: TGTGCCACCAGTGATTTGGGGGTGGAGACCCAGTACTTC. Translated, it gives CATSDLGVETQYF. The chain combines TRBV24-1 with TRBJ2-5; no reliable D call. The germline V and J ends were trimmed by 0 bases and 5 bases, with 6 bases remaining between them. Germline lookup yields CDR1 KGHDR and CDR2 SFDVKD. The CDR3 runs to 13 residues.

The chain has TRBV12-3 or TRBV12-4 and TRBJ2-1; no clear D. The CDR3 has 13 residues. The V gene lost 5 bases and the J gene lost 0 bases, with 5 bases spanning the gap. In DNA form, the CDR3 reads TGTGCCAGCAGTCCCAGCTCCTACAATGAGCAGTTCTTC. Translated: CASSPSSYNEQFF.

J is TRBJ2-5 and V is TRBV7-2; 11 bases agree with TRBD2. The V segment lost 5 bases and the J segment 1 base; nucleotides outside the gene matches: 0. Germline-derived CDR1 and CDR2 are SGHTA and FQGNSA. CDR3 length: 14 residues. DNA of the CDR3: TGTGCCAGCAGCACTAGCGGGGGCCAAGAGACCCAGTACTTC. Its protein is CASSTSGGQETQYF.

The rearrangement joins TRBV6-5 to TRBJ2-7; TRBD1 agrees at 12 bases. V was clipped by 4 bases and J by 6 bases; unmatched bases: 7. CDR3 length: 15 residues. CDR1 and CDR2 from the germline V gene are MNHEY and SVGAGI. CDR3: CASSSPGQGAREQYF. The CDR3 DNA is TGTGCCAGCAGTTCCCCGGGACAGGGGGCCCGCGAGCAGTACTTC.

The chain employs TRBV6-5 and TRBJ2-2; D is perhaps TRBD1 (5 bases). Germline CDR1 and CDR2: MNHEY and SVGAGI. The germline V and J ends were trimmed by 5 bases and 1 base, with 11 bases remaining between them. The CDR3 runs 15 residues. For the CDR3, the DNA is TGTGCCAGCAGTAGCTTCGGACAGAACACCGGGGAGCTGTTTTTT. Protein: CASSSFGQNTGELFF.

The chain employs TRBV19 and TRBJ2-4, with 14 bases aligning to TRBD2. Germline assignment: CDR1 LNHDA and CDR2 SQIVND (reference sequence). Losses at the gene ends were 9 bases for V and 2 bases for J; bases not matched to a gene: 12. This CDR3 is 18 amino acids long. The CDR3 nucleotides are TGTGCCAGCAGGGGACTAGCGGGAGTTGATTGGTCCAAAAACATTCAGTACTTC. Translating it yields CASRGLAGVDWSKNIQYF.

This clone was observed once. The chain has TRBV2 and TRBJ1-5; no firm D call. The CDR3 is made up of 15 amino acids. The germline CDR1 and CDR2 sequences are SNHLY and FYNNEI. Trimming cost V 2 bases and J 0 bases, with 8 bases left between them. This CDR3 is CASSEWSGSNQPQHF. As DNA, the CDR3 is TGTGCCAGCAGTGAATGGTCAGGTAGCAATCAGCCCCAGCATTTT. Looking up the rest from reference TRBV2 and TRBJ1-5 gives the full variable domain: EPEVTQTPSHQVTQMGQEVILRCVPISNHLYFYWYRQILGQKVEFLVSFYNNEISEKSEIFDDQFSVERPDGSNFTLKIRSTKLEDSAMYFCASSEWSGSNQPQHFGDGTRLSIL.

The V and J genes are TRBV3-1 (or the pseudogene TRBV3-2) and TRBJ2-5, with 11 bases fitting TRBD2. V was clipped by 4 bases and J by 3 bases; unmatched bases: 1. CDR1 LGHDT and CDR2 YNNKEL come from the germline V gene (reference sequence). This CDR3 is 14 amino acids long. Here the CDR3 DNA reads TGTGCCAGCAGCCGGGGACTAGCGGAAGAGACCCAGTACTTC. Translated, it gives CASSRGLAEETQYF.

This chain joins TRBV12-3 or TRBV12-4 and TRBJ2-5; D unclear. CDR3 size: 13 residues. Trimming left V 5 bases short and J 5 bases short, with 12 bases between. The CDR3 DNA follows: TGTGCCAGCAGTCCCCGTACTGGCGAGACCCAGTACTTC. This sequence encodes CASSPRTGETQYF.

The chain joins TRBV7-9 to TRBJ2-5; D ambiguous. Trimming pared 1 base from V and 3 bases from J, leaving 9 bases between. This CDR3 comprises 14 residues. Germline CDR1 and CDR2: SEHNR and FQNEAQ (reference sequence). CDR3 DNA sequence: TGTGCCAGCAGCTTAGGGGTCAGAGAAGAGACCCAGTACTTC. Protein sequence: CASSLGVREETQYF.

Here the CDR3 reads CASSRTGLASSTDTQYF. CDR3 sequence (DNA): TGCGCCAGCAGCCGGACGGGACTAGCGTCTAGCACAGATACGCAGTATTTT. The J gene is TRBJ2-3, the V gene TRBV4-1, with 10 bases fitting TRBD2. Unmatched junction bases numbered 7, after V lost 4 bases and J lost 0 bases. The CDR3 runs 17 residues. CDR1 is MGHRA, CDR2 YSYEKL, per germline.

The chain combines TRBV19 with TRBJ2-7; no definite D call. This CDR3 comprises 13 residues. Trimming stripped 0 bases from V and 2 bases from J, with 5 bases between. Germline lookup yields CDR1 LNHDA and CDR2 SQIVND (reference sequence). CDR3 DNA: TGTGCCAGTAGTATAGACACGGCCTACGAGCAGTACTTC. It is translated as CASSIDTAYEQYF.

The gene calls are TRBV4-1 and TRBJ2-1; 11 nucleotides agree with TRBD2. From germline, CDR1 is MGHRA and CDR2 YSYEKL. The CDR3 loop spans 16 amino acids. The V segment lost 5 bases and the J segment 5 bases; nucleotides outside the gene matches: 8. The CDR3 coding sequence is TGCGCCAGCAGCAAGACCCCACTAGCGGGAGACAATGAGCAGTTCTTC. It translates to CASSKTPLAGDNEQFF.

Written as DNA, the CDR3 is TGTGCCAGCAGACAGCTAGCCAAAAACATTCAGTACTTC. As protein: CASRQLAKNIQYF. The J gene is TRBJ2-4, the V gene TRBV6-5; D unclear. Germline V gene data show CDR1 as MNHEY and CDR2 as SVGAGI. Between the trimmed V and J ends, which lost 6 bases and 0 bases, there was a span of 6 bases. The CDR3 consists of 13 residues.

CDR3 in DNA: TGTGCCACCATTAATGAAGACTCGAACACTGAAGCTTTCTTT. As protein: CATINEDSNTEAFF. The V and J genes are TRBV24-1 and TRBJ1-1; D is unclear. V was pared by 8 bases and J by 1 base, with 13 bases between. Germline CDR1 and CDR2: KGHDR and SFDVKD. The CDR3 has 14 amino acids.

This clone is a singleton in its sample. The chain is built from TRBV24-1 and TRBJ2-5; 7 bases fit TRBD1. CDR3 length equals 13 residues. The J segment lost 3 bases and the V segment lost 5 bases, leaving 2 bases of the junction unmatched. Germline V gene sequence: CDR1 KGHDR, CDR2 SFDVKD. CDR3 in amino acids: CATSGQGEETQYF. Here the CDR3 DNA reads TGTGCCACCAGTGGGCAGGGGGAAGAGACCCAGTACTTC.